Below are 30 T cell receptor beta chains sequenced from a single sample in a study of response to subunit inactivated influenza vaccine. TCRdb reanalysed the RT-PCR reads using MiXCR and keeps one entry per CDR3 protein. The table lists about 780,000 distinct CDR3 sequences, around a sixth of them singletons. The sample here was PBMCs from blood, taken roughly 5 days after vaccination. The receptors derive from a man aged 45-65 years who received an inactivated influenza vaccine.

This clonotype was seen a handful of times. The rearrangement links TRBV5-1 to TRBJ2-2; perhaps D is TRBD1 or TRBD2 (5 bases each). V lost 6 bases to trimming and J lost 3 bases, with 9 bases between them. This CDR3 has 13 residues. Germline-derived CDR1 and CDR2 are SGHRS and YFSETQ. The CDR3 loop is CASMGTDTGELFF. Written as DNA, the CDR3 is TGCGCCAGCATGGGGACGGACACCGGGGAGCTGTTTTTT.

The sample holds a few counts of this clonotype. CDR3 loop: CASSLAGKYQETQYF. In DNA, the CDR3 is TGTGCCAGCAGCTTAGCAGGGAAGTACCAAGAGACCCAGTACTTC. V gene TRBV7-2 combines with J gene TRBJ2-5, with D hard to call. The CDR3 has 15 amino acids. The germline CDR1 and CDR2 sequences are SGHTA and FQGNSA. Deletions cut 0 bases from V and 0 bases from J, with 8 bases between.

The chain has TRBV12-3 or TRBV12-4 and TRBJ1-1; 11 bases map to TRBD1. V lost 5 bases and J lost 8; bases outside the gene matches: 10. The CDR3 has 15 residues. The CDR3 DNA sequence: TGTGCCAGCAGTCCCAGTCCCGGGACAGGGGGAGAAGCTTTCTTT. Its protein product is CASSPSPGTGGEAFF.

The CDR3 reads CASSLVGGDGPQPQHF. CDR3 nucleotides: TGCGCCAGCAGCTTGGTTGGCGGGGACGGACCTCAGCCCCAGCATTTT. This sequence joins TRBV5-1 and TRBJ1-5, with D perhaps matching TRBD1 (5 bases). V was trimmed by 0 bases and J by 6 bases, leaving 16 bases between them. Looked up from germline, CDR1 is SGHRS and CDR2 is YFSETQ. The CDR3 is 16 amino acids.

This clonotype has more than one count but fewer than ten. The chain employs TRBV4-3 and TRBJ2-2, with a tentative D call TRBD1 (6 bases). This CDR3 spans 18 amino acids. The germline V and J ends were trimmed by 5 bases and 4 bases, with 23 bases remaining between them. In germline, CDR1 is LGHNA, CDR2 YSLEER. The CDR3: CASSSRDKGLSSTGELFF. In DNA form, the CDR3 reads TGCGCCAGCAGCTCCCGGGACAAGGGTCTTTCTAGCACCGGGGAGCTGTTTTTT.

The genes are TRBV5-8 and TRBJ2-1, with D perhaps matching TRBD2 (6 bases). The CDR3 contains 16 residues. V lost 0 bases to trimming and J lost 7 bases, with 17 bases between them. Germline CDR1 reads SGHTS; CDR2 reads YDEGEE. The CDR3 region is CASSLGGLLGGNEQFF. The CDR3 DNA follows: TGTGCCAGCAGCTTGGGTGGATTATTGGGGGGAAATGAGCAGTTCTTC.

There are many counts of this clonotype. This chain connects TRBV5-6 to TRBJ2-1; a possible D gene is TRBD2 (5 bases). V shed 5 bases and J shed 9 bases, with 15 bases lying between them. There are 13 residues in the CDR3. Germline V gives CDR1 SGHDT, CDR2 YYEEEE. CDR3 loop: CASRFLTSVEQFF. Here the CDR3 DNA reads TGTGCCAGCAGGTTCCTTACTAGTGTTGAGCAGTTCTTC.

The CDR3 region has the DNA TGTGCCATCAGTGAGTCTTCGTCGGGCTGGGGCACAGATACGCAGTATTTT. This sequence encodes CAISESSSGWGTDTQYF. This chain joins TRBV10-3 and TRBJ2-3; D is uncertain. The CDR3 is 17 residues long. V was cut by 0 bases and J by 1 base, with 14 bases left in between. Germline V gives CDR1 ENHRY, CDR2 SYGVKD.

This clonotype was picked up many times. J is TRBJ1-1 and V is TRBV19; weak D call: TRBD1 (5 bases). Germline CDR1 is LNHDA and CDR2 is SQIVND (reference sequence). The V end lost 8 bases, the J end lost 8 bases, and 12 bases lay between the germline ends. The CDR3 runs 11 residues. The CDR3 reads CASEGAEEAFF. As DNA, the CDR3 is TGTGCCAGTGAAGGGGCAGAAGAAGCTTTCTTT. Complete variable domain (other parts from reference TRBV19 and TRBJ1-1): DGGITQSPKYLFRKEGQNVTLSCEQNLNHDAMYWYRQDPGQGLRLIYYSQIVNDFQKGDIAEGYSVSREKKESFPLTVTSAQKNPTAFYLCASEGAEEAFFGQGTRLTVV.

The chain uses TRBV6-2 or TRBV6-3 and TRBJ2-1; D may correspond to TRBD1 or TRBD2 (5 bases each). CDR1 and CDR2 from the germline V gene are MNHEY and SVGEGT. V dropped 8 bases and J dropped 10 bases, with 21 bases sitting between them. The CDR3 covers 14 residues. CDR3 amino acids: CASQSLSGTSEQFF. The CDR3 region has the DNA TGTGCCAGCCAATCTTTATCCGGGACCAGCGAGCAGTTCTTC.

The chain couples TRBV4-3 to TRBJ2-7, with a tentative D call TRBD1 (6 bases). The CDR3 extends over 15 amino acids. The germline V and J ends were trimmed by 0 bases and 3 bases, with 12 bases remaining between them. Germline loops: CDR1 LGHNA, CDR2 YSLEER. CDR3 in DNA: TGCGCCAGCAGCCAAGAATCCCGAGGGGGCTACGAGCAGTACTTC. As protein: CASSQESRGGYEQYF.

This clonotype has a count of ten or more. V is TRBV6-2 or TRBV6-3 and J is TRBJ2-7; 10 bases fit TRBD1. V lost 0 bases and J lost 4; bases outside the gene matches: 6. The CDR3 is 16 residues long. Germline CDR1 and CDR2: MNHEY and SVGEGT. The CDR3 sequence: CASSYSLTGGGYEQYF. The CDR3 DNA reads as TGTGCCAGCAGTTACTCGTTGACAGGGGGCGGGTACGAGCAGTACTTC.

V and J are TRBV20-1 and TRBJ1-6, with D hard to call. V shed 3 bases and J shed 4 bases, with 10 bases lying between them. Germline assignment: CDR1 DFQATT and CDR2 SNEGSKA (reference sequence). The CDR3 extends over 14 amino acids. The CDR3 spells CSASGPLYNSPLHF. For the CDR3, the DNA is TGCAGTGCTAGTGGACCCCTATATAATTCACCCCTCCACTTT.

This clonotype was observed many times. This CDR3 reads CASSHHSTGGTNYGYTF. In DNA form, the CDR3 reads TGTGCCAGCAGTCACCACTCCACAGGGGGCACAAACTATGGCTACACCTTC. The chain couples TRBV6-5 to TRBJ1-2; 9 bases fit TRBD1. This CDR3 is built from 17 residues. Trimming at V came to 5 bases and at J to 2 bases, leaving 12 bases not matched to a gene. CDR1 is MNHEY, CDR2 SVGAGI, per germline.

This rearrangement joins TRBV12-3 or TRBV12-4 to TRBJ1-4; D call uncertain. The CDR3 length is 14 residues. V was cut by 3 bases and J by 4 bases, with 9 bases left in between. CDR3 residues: CASSFLGFNEKLFF. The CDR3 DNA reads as TGTGCCAGCAGTTTCTTAGGGTTTAATGAAAAACTGTTTTTT.

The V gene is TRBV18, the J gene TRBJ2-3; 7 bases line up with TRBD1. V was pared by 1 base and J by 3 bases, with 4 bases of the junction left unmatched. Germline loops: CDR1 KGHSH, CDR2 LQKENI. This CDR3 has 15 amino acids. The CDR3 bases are TGTGCCAGCTCACCACGAAGGACAGGTACAGATACGCAGTATTTT. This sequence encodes CASSPRRTGTDTQYF.

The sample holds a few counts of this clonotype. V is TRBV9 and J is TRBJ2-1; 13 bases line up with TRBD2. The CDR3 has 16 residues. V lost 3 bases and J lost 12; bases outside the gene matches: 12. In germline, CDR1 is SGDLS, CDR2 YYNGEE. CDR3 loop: CASSDGTSGTPVGQFF. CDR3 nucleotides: TGTGCCAGCAGCGACGGGACTAGCGGGACTCCTGTAGGGCAGTTCTTC.

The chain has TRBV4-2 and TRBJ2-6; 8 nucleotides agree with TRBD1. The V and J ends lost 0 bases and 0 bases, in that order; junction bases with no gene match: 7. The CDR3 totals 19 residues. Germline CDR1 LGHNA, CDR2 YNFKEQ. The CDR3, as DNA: TGTGCCAGCAGCCAAGATCCCCGGGACAGGACCTCTGGGGCCAACGTCCTGACTTTC. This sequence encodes CASSQDPRDRTSGANVLTF.

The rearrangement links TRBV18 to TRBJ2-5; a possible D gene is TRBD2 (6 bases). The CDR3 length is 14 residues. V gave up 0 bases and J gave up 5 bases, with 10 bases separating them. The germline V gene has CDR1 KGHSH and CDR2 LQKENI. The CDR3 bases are TGTGCCAGCTCACCACCGGAGGAGGGGGAGACCCAGTACTTC. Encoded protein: CASSPPEEGETQYF.

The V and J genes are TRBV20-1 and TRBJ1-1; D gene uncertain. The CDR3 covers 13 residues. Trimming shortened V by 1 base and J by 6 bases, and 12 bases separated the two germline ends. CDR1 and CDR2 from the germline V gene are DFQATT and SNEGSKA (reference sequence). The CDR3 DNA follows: TGCAGTGCTAGAGTAACGGGCGAACCTGAAGCTTTCTTT. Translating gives CSARVTGEPEAFF.

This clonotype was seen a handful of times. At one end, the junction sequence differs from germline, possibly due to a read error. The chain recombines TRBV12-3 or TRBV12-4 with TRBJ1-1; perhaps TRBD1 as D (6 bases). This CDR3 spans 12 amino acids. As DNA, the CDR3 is TGTGCCAGCAGCTTAGCTGGGGGCGGTGAGGCATTT. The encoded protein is CASSLAGGGEAF.

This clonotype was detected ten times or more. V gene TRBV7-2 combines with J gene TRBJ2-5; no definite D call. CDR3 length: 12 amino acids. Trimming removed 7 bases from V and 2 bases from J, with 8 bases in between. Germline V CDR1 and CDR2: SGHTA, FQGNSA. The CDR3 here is CASMVPQETQYF. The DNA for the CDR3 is TGTGCCAGCATGGTCCCACAAGAGACCCAGTACTTC.

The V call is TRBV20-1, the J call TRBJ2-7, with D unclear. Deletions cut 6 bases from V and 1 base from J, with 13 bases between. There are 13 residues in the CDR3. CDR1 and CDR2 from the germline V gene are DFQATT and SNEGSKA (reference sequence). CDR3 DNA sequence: TGCAGTGCCCGTAAGTCGCAATCCTACGAGCAGTACTTC. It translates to CSARKSQSYEQYF.

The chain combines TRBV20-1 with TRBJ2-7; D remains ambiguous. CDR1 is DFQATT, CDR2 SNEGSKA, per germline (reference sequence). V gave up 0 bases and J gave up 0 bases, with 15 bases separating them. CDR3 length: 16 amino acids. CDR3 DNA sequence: TGCAGTGCTAGAGATCTTGGCGGTATCAGCTCCTACGAGCAGTACTTC. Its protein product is CSARDLGGISSYEQYF.

The CDR3 DNA sequence: TGTGCCAGCAGTTACTCAAGACTAGCGGGGGGCACAGATACGCAGTATTTT. Translating gives CASSYSRLAGGTDTQYF. J is TRBJ2-3 and V is TRBV6-5; TRBD2 matches 12 bases. The trim removed 0 bases at V and 1 base at J, leaving 2 bases unmatched. This CDR3 region has 17 residues. CDR1 is MNHEY, CDR2 SVGAGI, per germline.

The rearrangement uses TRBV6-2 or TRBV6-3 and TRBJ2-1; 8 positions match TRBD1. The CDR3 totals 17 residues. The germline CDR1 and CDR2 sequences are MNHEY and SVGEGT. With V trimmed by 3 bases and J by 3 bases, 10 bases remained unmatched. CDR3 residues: CASSYRPGTGDYNEQFF. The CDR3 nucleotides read TGTGCCAGCAGTTATCGACCTGGGACAGGAGACTACAATGAGCAGTTCTTC.

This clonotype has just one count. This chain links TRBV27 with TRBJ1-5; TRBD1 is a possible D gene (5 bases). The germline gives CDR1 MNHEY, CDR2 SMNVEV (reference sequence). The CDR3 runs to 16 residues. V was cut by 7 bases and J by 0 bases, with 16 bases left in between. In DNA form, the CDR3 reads TGTGCCAGCACCCCTCGGGGCACAGATAGCAATCAGCCCCAGCATTTT. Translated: CASTPRGTDSNQPQHF.

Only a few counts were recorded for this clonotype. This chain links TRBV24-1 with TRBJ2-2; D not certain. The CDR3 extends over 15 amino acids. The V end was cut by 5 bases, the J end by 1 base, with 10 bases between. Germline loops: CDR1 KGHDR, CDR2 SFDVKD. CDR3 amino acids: CATSVSGRNTGELFF. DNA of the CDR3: TGTGCCACCAGTGTTAGTGGTCGGAACACCGGGGAGCTGTTTTTT.

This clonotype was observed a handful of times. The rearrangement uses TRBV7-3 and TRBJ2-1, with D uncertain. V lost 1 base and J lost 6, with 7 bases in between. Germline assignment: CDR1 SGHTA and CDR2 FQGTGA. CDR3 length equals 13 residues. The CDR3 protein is CASSLIASNEQFF. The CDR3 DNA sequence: TGTGCCAGCAGCTTAATAGCCTCCAATGAGCAGTTCTTC.

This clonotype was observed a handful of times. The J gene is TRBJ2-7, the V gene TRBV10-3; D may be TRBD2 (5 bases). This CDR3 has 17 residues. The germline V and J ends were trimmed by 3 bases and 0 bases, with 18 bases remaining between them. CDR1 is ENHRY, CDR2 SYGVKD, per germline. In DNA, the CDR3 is TGTGCCATCAGTGACGGGATGCTAGGACCAAGCTCCTACGAGCAGTACTTC. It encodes CAISDGMLGPSSYEQYF.